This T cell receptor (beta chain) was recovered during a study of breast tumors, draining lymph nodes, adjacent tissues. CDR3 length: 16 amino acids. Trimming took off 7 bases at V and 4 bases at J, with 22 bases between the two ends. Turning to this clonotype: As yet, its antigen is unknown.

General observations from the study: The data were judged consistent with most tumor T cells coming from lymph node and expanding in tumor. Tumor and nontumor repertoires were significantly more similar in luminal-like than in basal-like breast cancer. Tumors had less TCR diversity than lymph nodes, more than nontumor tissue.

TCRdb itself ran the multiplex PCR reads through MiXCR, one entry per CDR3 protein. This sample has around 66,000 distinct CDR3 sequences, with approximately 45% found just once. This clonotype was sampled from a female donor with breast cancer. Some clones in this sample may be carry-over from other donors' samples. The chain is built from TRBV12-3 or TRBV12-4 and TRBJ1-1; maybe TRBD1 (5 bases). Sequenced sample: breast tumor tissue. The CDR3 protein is CASIPQEAGGGTEAFF. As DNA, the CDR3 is TGTGCCAGCATCCCTCAGGAAGCGGGGGGAGGCACTGAAGCTTTCTTT.